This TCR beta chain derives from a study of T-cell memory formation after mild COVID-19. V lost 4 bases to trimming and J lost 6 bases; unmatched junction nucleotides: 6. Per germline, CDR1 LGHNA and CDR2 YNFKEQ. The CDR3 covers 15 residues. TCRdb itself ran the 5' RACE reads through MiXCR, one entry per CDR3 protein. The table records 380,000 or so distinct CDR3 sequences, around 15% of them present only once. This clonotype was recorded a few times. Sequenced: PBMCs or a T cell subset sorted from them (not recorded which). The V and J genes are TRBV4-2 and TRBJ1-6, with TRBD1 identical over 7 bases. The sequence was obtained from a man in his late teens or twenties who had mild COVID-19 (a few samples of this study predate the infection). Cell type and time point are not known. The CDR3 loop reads CASSPEGARNSPLHF. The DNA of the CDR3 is TGTGCCAGCAGCCCGGAGGGGGCGCGTAATTCACCCCTCCACTTT.